This T cell receptor (beta chain) was sequenced for a study of molecular identifiers for immune sequencing clone quantification. Study as a whole: Five portions were made in replicates from RNA of roughly 20,000 or 100,000 naive CD8 cells, and four underwent sequencing.

Germline CDR1 and CDR2: LGHNA and YSLEER. There are 16 residues in the CDR3. The J segment lost 8 bases and the V segment lost 1 base, leaving 9 bases of the junction unmatched. Overall study results and limits: The study found clones above 20 RNA copies held over 97% of effector molecules and under 1% in naive cells. Highly expanded clones may be undercounted when identical TCR molecules share barcodes.

Naive CD8 T cells were FACS-sorted by CD8+CD4-CCR7+CD45RA+ markers. This clonotype was seen only a few times. Its target is unknown. TCRdb passed the PCR reads through MiXCR, listing each CDR3 protein once. This sample has approximately 20,000 distinct CDR3 sequences, with under 25% found just once. The chain joins TRBV4-3 to TRBJ2-1; 9 bases agree with TRBD2. Sequenced input: naive CD8+ T cells from blood, with Jurkat cell RNA spiked in. The subset: FACS-sorted CD8+CD4-CCR7+CD45RA+ naive T cells. The clonotype comes from a human donor in good health. Some libraries in this study had Jurkat cell RNA spiked in. CDR3 protein: CASSQVGGRAFDEQFF. The CDR3 bases are TGCGCCAGCAGCCAAGTTGGCGGGAGGGCTTTCGATGAGCAGTTCTTC.